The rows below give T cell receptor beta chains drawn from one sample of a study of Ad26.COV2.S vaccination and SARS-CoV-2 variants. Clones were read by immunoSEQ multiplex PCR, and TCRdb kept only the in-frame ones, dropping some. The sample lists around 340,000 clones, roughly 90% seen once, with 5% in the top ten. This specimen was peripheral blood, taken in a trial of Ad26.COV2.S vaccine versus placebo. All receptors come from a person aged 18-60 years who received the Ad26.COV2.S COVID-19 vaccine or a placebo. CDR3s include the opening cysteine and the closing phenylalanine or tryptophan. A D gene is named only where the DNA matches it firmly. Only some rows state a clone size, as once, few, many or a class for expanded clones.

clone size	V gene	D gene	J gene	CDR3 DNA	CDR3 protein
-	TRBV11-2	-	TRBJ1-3	TGTGCCAGCAGCTTAAGTACAGATGGAAACACCATATATTTT	CASSLSTDGNTIYF
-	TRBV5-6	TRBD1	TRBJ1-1	TGTGCCAGCAGCTTGGAGGGGACAGGGAGGGTAGCTTTCTTT	CASSLEGTGRVAFF
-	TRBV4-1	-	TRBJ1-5	TGCGCCAGCAGCCTACAGGGAAGCGGCAATCAGCCCCAGCATTTT	CASSLQGSGNQPQHF
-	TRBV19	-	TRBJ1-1	TGTGCCAGTAGTATATCCGTGAACACTGAAGCTTTCTTT	CASSISVNTEAFF
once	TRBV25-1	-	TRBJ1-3	TGTGCCAGCATCACCATAAGGACAGACAACTCTGGAAACACCATATATTTT	CASITIRTDNSGNTIYF
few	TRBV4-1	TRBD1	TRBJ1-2	TGCGCCAGCAGCCAAGTTGGACAGGAGATCGTCTATGGCTACACCTTC	CASSQVGQEIVYGYTF
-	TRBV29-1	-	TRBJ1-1	TGCAGCGTTGTTTTGGAGTGGGCGAACACTGAAGCTTTCTTT	CSVVLEWANTEAFF
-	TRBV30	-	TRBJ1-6	TGTGCCTGGAGTGCAAAGACTCCATACTCACCCCTCCACTTT	CAWSAKTPYSPLHF
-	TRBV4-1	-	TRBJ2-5	TGCGCCAGCAGCCGCGGCCCCCAAGAGACCCAGTACTTC	CASSRGPQETQYF
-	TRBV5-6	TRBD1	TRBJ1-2	TGTGCCAGCAGCTTGATTGGTTGGGCACAGGGGGCCCCATCCTATGGCTACACCTTC	CASSLIGWAQGAPSYGYTF
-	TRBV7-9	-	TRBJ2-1	TGTGCCAGCAGCTTAGCGCGAGAGCAGTTCTTC	CASSLAREQFF
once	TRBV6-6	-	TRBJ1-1	TGTGCCAGCAGTCTCGTCCAGGGCCATAACACTGAAGCTTTCTTT	CASSLVQGHNTEAFF
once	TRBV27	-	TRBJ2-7	TGTGCCAGCAGTTTAAGGGAAGGCCCCTACGAGCAGTACTTC	CASSLREGPYEQYF
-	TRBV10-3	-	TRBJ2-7	TGTGCCATCAGCAGGGACAAATACTACGAGCAGTACTTC	CAISRDKYYEQYF
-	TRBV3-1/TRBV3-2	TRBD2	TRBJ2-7	TGTGCCAGCAGCCGCTCGGGACTAGCGGTCGAGCAGTACTTC	CASSRSGLAVEQYF
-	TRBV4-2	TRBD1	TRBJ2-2	TGTGCCAGCAGCCAATCCGGGACAGGAAACACCGGGGAGCTGTTTTTT	CASSQSGTGNTGELFF